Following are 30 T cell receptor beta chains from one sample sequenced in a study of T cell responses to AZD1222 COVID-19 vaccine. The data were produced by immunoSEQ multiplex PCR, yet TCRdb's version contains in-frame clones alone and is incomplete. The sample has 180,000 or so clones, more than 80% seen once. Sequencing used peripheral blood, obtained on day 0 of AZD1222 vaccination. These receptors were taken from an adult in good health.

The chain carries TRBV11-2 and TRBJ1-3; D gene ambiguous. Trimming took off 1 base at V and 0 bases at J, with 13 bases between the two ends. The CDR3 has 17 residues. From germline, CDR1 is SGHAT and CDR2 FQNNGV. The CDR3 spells CASSLAVGLSSGNTIYF. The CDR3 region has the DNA TGTGCCAGCAGCTTAGCAGTCGGACTGAGCTCTGGAAACACCATATATTTT.

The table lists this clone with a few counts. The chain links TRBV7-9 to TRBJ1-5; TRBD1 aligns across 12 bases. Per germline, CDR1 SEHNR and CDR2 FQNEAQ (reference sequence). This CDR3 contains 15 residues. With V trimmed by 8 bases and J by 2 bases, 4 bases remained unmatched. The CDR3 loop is CASAGQGAGNQPQHF. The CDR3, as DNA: TGTGCCAGCGCGGGACAGGGGGCTGGCAATCAGCCCCAGCATTTT.

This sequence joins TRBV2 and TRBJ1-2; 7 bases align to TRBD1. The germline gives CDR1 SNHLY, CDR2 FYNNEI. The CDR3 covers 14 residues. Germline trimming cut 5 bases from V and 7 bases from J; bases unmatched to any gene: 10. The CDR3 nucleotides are TGTGCCAGCAGTCCTGGACAGGCGCACGGTGGCTACACCTTC. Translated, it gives CASSPGQAHGGYTF.

In nucleotides, the CDR3 is TGCAGTGCTAGTCCCCGGGTAGGAGGGGCTGAAGCTTTCTTT. Residues: CSASPRVGGAEAFF. This chain connects TRBV20-1 to TRBJ1-1; D is possibly TRBD1 (5 bases). Germline V lookup: CDR1 DFQATT, CDR2 SNEGSKA (reference sequence). This CDR3 has 14 residues. Trimming cost V 3 bases and J 6 bases, with 17 bases left between them.

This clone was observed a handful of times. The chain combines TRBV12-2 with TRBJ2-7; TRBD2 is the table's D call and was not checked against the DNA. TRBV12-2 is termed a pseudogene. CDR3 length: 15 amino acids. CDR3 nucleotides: TGTGCAAGTCGCTTAGATCAAGCGGGAGGCTACGAGCAGTACTTC. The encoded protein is CASRLDQAGGYEQYF.

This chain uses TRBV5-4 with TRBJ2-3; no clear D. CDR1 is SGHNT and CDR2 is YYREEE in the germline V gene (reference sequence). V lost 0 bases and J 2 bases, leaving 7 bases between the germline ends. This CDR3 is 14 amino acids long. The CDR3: CASSLDAPTDTQYF. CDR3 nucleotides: TGTGCCAGCAGCTTGGACGCGCCCACAGATACGCAGTATTTT.

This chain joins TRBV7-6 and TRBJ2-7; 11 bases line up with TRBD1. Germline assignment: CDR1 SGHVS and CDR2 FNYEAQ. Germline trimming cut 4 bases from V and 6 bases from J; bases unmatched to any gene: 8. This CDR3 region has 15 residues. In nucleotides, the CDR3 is TGTGCCAGCAGCTGGGGACAGGGGGAGTCTTCCGAGCAGTACTTC. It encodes CASSWGQGESSEQYF.

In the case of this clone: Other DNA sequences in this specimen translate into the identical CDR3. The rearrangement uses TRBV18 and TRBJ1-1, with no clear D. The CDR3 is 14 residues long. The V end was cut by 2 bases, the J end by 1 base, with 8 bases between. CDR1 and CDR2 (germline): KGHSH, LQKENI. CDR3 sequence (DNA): TGTGCCAGCTCACCAAACTCCGGGAACACTGAAGCTTTCTTT. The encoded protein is CASSPNSGNTEAFF.

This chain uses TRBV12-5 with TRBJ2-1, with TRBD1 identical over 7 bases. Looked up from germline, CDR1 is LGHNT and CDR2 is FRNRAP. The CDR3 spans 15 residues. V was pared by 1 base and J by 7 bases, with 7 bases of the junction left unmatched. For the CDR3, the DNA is TGTGCTAGTGGTTTGGGGGTTAGGGGGCTTAATGAGCAGTTCTTC. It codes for CASGLGVRGLNEQFF.

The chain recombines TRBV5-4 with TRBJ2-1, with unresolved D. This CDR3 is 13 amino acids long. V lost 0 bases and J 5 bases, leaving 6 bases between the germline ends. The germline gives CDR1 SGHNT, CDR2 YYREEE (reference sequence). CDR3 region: CASSLGINNEQFF. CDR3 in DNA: TGTGCCAGCAGCTTGGGGATCAACAATGAGCAGTTCTTC.

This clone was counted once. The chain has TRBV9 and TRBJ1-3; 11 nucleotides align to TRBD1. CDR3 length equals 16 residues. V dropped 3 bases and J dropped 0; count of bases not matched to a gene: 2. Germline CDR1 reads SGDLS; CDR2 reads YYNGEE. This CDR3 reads CASSGTGGLSGNTIYF. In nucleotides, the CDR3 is TGTGCCAGCAGCGGGACAGGGGGCCTCTCTGGAAACACCATATATTTT. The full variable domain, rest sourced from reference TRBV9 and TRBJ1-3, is DSGVTQTPKHLITATGQRVTLRCSPRSGDLSVYWYQQSLDQGLQFLIQYYNGEERAKGNILERFSAQQFPDLHSELNLSSLELGDSALYFCASSGTGGLSGNTIYFGEGSWLTVV.

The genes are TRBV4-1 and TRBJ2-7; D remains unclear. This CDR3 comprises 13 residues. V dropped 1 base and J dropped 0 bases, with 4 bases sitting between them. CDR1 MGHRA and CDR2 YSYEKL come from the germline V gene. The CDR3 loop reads CASSQGSSYEQYF. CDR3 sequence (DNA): TGCGCCAGCAGCCAAGGGAGCTCCTACGAGCAGTACTTC.

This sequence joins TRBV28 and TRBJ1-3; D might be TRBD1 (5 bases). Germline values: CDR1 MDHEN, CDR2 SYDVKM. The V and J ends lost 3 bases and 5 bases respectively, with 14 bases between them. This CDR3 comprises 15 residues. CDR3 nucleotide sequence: TGTGCCAGCAGTTTCCCGGCCAGGGTTAGAAACACCATATATTTT. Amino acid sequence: CASSFPARVRNTIYF. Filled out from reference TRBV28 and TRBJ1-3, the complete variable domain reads DVKVTQSSRYLVKRTGEKVFLECVQDMDHENMFWYRQDPGLGLRLIYFSYDVKMKEKGDIPEGYSVSREKKERFSLILESASTNQTSMYLCASSFPARVRNTIYFGEGSWLTVV.

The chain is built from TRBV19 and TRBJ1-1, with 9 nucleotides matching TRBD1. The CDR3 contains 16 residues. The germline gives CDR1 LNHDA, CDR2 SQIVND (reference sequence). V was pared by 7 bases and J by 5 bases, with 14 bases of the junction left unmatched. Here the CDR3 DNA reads TGTGCCAGTAAACATCATACAGGGGGCATTGGGACTGAAGCTTTCTTT. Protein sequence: CASKHHTGGIGTEAFF.

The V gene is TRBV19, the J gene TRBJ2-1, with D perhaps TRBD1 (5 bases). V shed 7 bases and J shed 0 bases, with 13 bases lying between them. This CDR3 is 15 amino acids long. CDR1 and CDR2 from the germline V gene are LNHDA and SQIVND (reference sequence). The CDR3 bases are TGTGCCAGTACCCAAGACAGATTCTCCTACAATGAGCAGTTCTTC. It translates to CASTQDRFSYNEQFF.

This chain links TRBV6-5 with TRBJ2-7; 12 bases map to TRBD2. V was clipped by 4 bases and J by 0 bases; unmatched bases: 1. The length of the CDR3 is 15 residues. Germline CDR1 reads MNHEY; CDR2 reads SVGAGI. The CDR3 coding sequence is TGTGCCAGCAGTTTGACTAGCGGGAGCTCCTACGAGCAGTACTTC. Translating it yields CASSLTSGSSYEQYF.

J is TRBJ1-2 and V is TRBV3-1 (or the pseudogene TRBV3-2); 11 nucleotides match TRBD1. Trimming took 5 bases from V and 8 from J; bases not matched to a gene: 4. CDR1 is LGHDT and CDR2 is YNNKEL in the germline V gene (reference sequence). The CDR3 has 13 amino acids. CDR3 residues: CASSVGTGGGYTF. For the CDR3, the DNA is TGTGCCAGCAGCGTCGGGACAGGGGGAGGCTACACCTTC.

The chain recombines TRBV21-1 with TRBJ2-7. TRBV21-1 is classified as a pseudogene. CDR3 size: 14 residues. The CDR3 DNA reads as TGTGCCAGCAGCATTGGGACCCCCCCCTACGAGCAGTACTTC. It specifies CASSIGTPPYEQYF.

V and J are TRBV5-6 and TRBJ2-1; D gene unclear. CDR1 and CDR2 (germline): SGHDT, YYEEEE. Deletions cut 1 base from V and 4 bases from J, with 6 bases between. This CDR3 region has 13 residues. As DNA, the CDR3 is TGTGCCAGCAGCTTGCACAGTTACAATGAGCAGTTCTTC. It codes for CASSLHSYNEQFF.

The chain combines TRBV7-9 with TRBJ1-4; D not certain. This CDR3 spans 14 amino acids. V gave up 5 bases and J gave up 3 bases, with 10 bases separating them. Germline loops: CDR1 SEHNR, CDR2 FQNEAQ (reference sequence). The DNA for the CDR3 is TGTGCCAGCAGCGTCCGGGCCTCTAATGAAAAACTGTTTTTT. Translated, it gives CASSVRASNEKLFF.

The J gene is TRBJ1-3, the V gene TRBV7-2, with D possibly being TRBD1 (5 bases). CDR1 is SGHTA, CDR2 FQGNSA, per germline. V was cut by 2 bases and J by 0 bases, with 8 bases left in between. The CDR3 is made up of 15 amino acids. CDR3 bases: TGTGCCAGCAGCTTAAGGGACGGCTCTGGAAACACCATATATTTT. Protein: CASSLRDGSGNTIYF.

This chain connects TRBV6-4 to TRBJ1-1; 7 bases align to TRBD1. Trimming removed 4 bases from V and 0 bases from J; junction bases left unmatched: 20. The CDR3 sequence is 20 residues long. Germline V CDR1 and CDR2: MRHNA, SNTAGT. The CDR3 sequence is CASSASRGGSKYQMNTEAFF. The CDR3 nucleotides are TGTGCCAGCAGTGCCTCCAGGGGGGGATCCAAATACCAAATGAACACTGAAGCTTTCTTT.

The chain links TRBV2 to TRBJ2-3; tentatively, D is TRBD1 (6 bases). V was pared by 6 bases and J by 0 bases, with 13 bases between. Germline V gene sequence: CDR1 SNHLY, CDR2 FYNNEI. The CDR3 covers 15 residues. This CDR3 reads CASRRGQISTDTQYF. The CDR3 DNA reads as TGTGCCAGCAGGAGAGGACAGATTAGCACAGATACGCAGTATTTT.

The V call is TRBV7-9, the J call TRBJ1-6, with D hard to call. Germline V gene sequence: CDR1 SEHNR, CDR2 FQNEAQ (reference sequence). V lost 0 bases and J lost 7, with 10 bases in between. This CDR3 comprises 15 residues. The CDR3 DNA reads TGTGCCAGCAGCTTAGCGCCGGACGGAAATTCACCCCTCCACTTT. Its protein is CASSLAPDGNSPLHF.

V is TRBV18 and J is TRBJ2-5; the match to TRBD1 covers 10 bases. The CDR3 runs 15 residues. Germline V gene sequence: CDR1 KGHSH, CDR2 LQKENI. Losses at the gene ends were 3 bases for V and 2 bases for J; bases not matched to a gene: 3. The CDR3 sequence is CASSPGQGNQETQYF. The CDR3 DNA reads TGTGCCAGCTCACCGGGACAGGGGAATCAAGAGACCCAGTACTTC.

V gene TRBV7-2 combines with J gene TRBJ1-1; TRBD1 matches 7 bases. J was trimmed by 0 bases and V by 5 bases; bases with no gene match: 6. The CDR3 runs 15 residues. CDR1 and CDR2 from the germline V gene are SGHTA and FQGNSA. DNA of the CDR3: TGTGCCAGCAGCCCAGGGGGGGTCATGAACACTGAAGCTTTCTTT. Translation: CASSPGGVMNTEAFF.

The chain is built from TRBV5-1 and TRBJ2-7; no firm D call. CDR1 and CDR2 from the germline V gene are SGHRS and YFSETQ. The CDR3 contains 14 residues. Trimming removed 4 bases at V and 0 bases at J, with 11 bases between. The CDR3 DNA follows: TGCGCCAGCAGCGTACAAAGCCACTCCTACGAGCAGTACTTC. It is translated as CASSVQSHSYEQYF.

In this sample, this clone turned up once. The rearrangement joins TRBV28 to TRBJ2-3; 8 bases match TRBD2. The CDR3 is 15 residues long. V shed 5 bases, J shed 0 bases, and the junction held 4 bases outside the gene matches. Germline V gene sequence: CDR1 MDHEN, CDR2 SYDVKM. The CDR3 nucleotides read TGTGCCAGCAGTCCGAGCGGGAGAAGCACAGATACGCAGTATTTT. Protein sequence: CASSPSGRSTDTQYF.

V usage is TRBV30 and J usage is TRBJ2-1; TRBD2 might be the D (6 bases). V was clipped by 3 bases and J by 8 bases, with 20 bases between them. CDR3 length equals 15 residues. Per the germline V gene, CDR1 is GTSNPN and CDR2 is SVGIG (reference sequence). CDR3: CAWSYGGGVWDEQFF. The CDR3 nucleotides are TGTGCCTGGAGCTACGGGGGAGGAGTGTGGGATGAGCAGTTCTTC.

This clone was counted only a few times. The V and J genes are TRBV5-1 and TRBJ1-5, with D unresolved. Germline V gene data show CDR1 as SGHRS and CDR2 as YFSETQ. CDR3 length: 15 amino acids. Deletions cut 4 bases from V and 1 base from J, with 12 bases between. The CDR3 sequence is CASSEVDGSNQPQHF. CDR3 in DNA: TGCGCCAGCAGCGAGGTCGATGGGAGCAATCAGCCCCAGCATTTT.